The 22 T cell receptor beta chains below all came from one sample that was sequenced in a study of cytomegalovirus exposure and HLA in healthy donors. PCR amplification relied on 60 Vbeta primers (plus 13 Jbeta primers). Sequencing was performed with immunoSEQ multiplex PCR; in TCRdb, only in-frame clones are kept and a portion is missing. This sample has under 200,000 clones, with around four fifths found just once. The sequencing sample was made of PBMCs. The receptor set was obtained from a woman between 25 and 40 years old in good health and CMV-seronegative.

This sequence joins TRBV27 and TRBJ1-2, with no clear D. The CDR3 length is 14 residues. V shed 2 bases and J shed 5 bases, with 12 bases lying between them. Germline CDR1 and CDR2: MNHEY and SMNVEV (reference sequence). The CDR3 region is CASSLDRSGYGYTF. For the CDR3, the DNA is TGTGCCAGCAGTTTAGACCGTTCGGGGTATGGCTACACCTTC.

A single count supports this clone. The V call is TRBV10-3, the J call TRBJ1-1, with no clear D. CDR3 length: 12 amino acids. CDR1 is ENHRY, CDR2 SYGVKD, per germline. Trimming took 7 bases from V and 1 from J, leaving 7 bases between them. The CDR3 region is CAITSGNTEAFF. The CDR3 DNA sequence: TGTGCCATCACTTCCGGGAACACTGAAGCTTTCTTT.

The J gene is TRBJ1-1, the V gene TRBV7-2; TRBD1 aligns across 10 bases. Germline V gene sequence: CDR1 SGHTA, CDR2 FQGNSA. This CDR3 has 15 residues. Losses at the gene ends were 6 bases for V and 2 bases for J; bases not matched to a gene: 6. CDR3 loop: CASSRQGALNTEAFF. CDR3 DNA: TGTGCCAGCAGTCGACAGGGGGCGCTTAACACTGAAGCTTTCTTT. Together with reference TRBV7-2 and TRBJ1-1, the CDR3 gives the full variable domain: GAGVSQSPSNKVTEKGKDVELRCDPISGHTALYWYRQSLGQGLEFLIYFQGNSAPDKSGLPSDRFSAERTGGSVSTLTIQRTQQEDSAVYLCASSRQGALNTEAFFGQGTRLTVV.

V and J are TRBV19 and TRBJ2-7, with 9 bases aligning to TRBD1. This CDR3 has 17 amino acids. With V trimmed by 1 base and J by 3 bases, 10 bases remained unmatched. Germline-derived CDR1 and CDR2 are LNHDA and SQIVND (reference sequence). The CDR3 bases are TGTGCCAGTAGTATAGCCACTCCGATGGGACAGGGCTACGAGCAGTACTTC. It is translated as CASSIATPMGQGYEQYF. Drawing the rest from reference TRBV19 and TRBJ2-7, the complete variable domain is DGGITQSPKYLFRKEGQNVTLSCEQNLNHDAMYWYRQDPGQGLRLIYYSQIVNDFQKGDIAEGYSVSREKKESFPLTVTSAQKNPTAFYLCASSIATPMGQGYEQYFGPGTRLTVT.

The chain has TRBV18 and TRBJ2-1, with TRBD2 identical over 8 bases. Germline V gene data show CDR1 as KGHSH and CDR2 as LQKENI. After removal of 4 bases from V and 9 bases from J, the junction contained 5 bases not matched to a gene. The CDR3 is 13 residues long. For the CDR3, the DNA is TGTGCCAGCTCACACGGGGGGGCGTCTGAGCAGTTCTTC. The encoded protein is CASSHGGASEQFF.

The rearrangement links TRBV20-1 to TRBJ2-7; 9 bases match TRBD2. The CDR3 runs to 11 residues. Germline-derived CDR1 and CDR2 are DFQATT and SNEGSKA (reference sequence). Unmatched junction bases numbered 5, after V lost 8 bases and J lost 6 bases. The CDR3 DNA follows: TGCAGTACGGGACTAGCAGGCGAGCAGTACTTC. Protein: CSTGLAGEQYF.

The DNA of the CDR3 is TGTGCCAGCAGCCGAAACCCACTAGCTGGGAAAGAGCAGTTCTTC. Its protein is CASSRNPLAGKEQFF. V is TRBV7-8 and J is TRBJ2-1, with D perhaps matching TRBD2 (6 bases). The V gene's germline CDR1 is SGHVS and CDR2 FQNEAQ. Trimming took off 5 bases at V and 10 bases at J, with 21 bases between the two ends. This CDR3 has 15 residues.

The chain joins TRBV2 to TRBJ1-3, with a tentative D call TRBD1 (5 bases). The germline V and J ends were trimmed by 7 bases and 0 bases, with 10 bases remaining between them. The germline V gene encodes CDR1 SNHLY and CDR2 FYNNEI. The CDR3 length is 14 residues. The CDR3 is CASNRGSSGNTIYF. The CDR3 DNA sequence: TGTGCCAGCAATCGGGGGAGCTCTGGAAACACCATATATTTT.

The CDR3 DNA sequence: TGTGCCAGCAGTGAATGGTTGGGATCCCAGGGTTCCGGGGAGCTGTTTTTT. Its protein is CASSEWLGSQGSGELFF. The chain joins TRBV2 to TRBJ2-2, with D possibly matching TRBD1 (5 bases). The CDR3 consists of 17 residues. CDR1 is SNHLY and CDR2 is FYNNEI in the germline V gene. Trimming left V 2 bases short and J 6 bases short, with 19 bases between.

The chain combines TRBV7-2 with TRBJ1-2, with D perhaps matching TRBD1 (5 bases). The CDR3 consists of 13 residues. V dropped 5 bases and J dropped 4 bases, with 11 bases sitting between them. Germline values: CDR1 SGHTA, CDR2 FQGNSA. CDR3 coding DNA: TGTGCCAGCAGCCGGTCGGGGGGCTATGGCTACACCTTC. The encoded protein is CASSRSGGYGYTF.

DNA of the CDR3: TGTGCCAGCAGCTTAGAACAGGAGAGCTCCTATAATTCACCCCTCCACTTT. The encoded protein is CASSLEQESSYNSPLHF. This chain joins TRBV7-9 and TRBJ1-6; maybe TRBD1 (5 bases). Deletions cut 1 base from V and 0 bases from J, with 10 bases between. Germline values: CDR1 SEHNR, CDR2 FQNEAQ (reference sequence). The CDR3 consists of 17 residues.

This clone was picked up one time. The genes are TRBV6-6 and TRBJ2-4; 13 nucleotides line up with TRBD2. The CDR3 sequence is 16 residues long. Germline V gene sequence: CDR1 MNHNY, CDR2 SVGAGI (reference sequence). The ends lost 5 bases at V and 12 bases at J; junction bases unmatched: 13. The CDR3 protein is CASSGPGTSGERAQYF. Written as DNA, the CDR3 is TGTGCCAGCAGTGGACCGGGGACTAGCGGGGAGAGGGCTCAGTACTTC.

This chain uses TRBV29-1 with TRBJ2-7, with a tentative D call TRBD1 (6 bases). The germline gives CDR1 SQVTM, CDR2 ANQGSEA. V was pared by 3 bases and J by 0 bases, with 15 bases between. The CDR3 spans 15 residues. This CDR3 reads CSVEGAGDSSYEQYF. CDR3 DNA sequence: TGCAGCGTTGAGGGGGCAGGCGATAGCTCCTACGAGCAGTACTTC.

The chain joins TRBV5-4 to TRBJ1-2; TRBD1 agrees at 9 bases. V was pared by 2 bases and J by 1 base, with 6 bases of the junction left unmatched. The V gene's germline CDR1 is SGHNT and CDR2 YYREEE (reference sequence). The CDR3 has 16 residues. CDR3 sequence: CASSLFGTGFNYGYTF. DNA for the CDR3: TGTGCCAGCAGCTTATTCGGGACAGGGTTTAACTATGGCTACACCTTC.

The J gene is TRBJ2-2, the V gene TRBV11-3; D is ambiguous. From germline, CDR1 is SGHNT and CDR2 YENEEA. The CDR3 has 13 residues. Between the trimmed V and J ends, which lost 4 bases and 7 bases, there was a span of 10 bases. The CDR3, as DNA: TGTGCCAGCAGCTCGAAAGCACGCGGGGAGCTGTTTTTT. It translates to CASSSKARGELFF. The full variable domain, completed using reference TRBV11-3 and TRBJ2-2, is EAGVVQSPRYKIIEKKQPVAFWCNPISGHNTLYWYLQNLGQGPELLIRYENEEAVDDSQLPKDRFSAERLKGVDSTLKIQPAELGDSAVYLCASSSKARGELFFGEGSRLTVL.

V and J are TRBV19 and TRBJ2-1; TRBD2 matches 13 bases. Germline V gene lookup returns CDR1 LNHDA and CDR2 SQIVND (reference sequence). V lost 6 bases to trimming and J lost 4 bases; unmatched junction nucleotides: 6. The length of the CDR3 is 16 residues. The CDR3 DNA follows: TGTGCCAGTAGGGATGGGACTAGCGGGGCGTACAATGAGCAGTTCTTC. Translation gives CASRDGTSGAYNEQFF.

This chain uses TRBV15 with TRBJ2-2, with 11 bases aligning to TRBD2. Per germline, CDR1 LNHNV and CDR2 YYDKDF (reference sequence). V was clipped by 1 base and J by 6 bases; unmatched bases: 4. This CDR3 region has 16 residues. CDR3 in amino acids: CATSRGTSGPPGELFF. In DNA, the CDR3 is TGTGCCACCAGCAGAGGGACTAGCGGGCCCCCCGGGGAGCTGTTTTTT.

Only a few counts were recorded for this clone. The chain joins TRBV5-6 to TRBJ2-2, with TRBD2 matching 8 bases. Germline V gene sequence: CDR1 SGHDT, CDR2 YYEEEE. This CDR3 has 16 amino acids. The V gene end was trimmed by 4 bases and the J gene end by 3 bases; junction bases not matched to a gene: 8. The CDR3 DNA sequence: TGTGCCAGCAGCCCCGTGGGGCGGGAGGACACCGGGGAGCTGTTTTTT. The encoded protein is CASSPVGREDTGELFF.

V gene TRBV10-3 combines with J gene TRBJ2-5; a possible D gene is TRBD1 (6 bases). Per germline, CDR1 ENHRY and CDR2 SYGVKD. The V end lost 5 bases, the J end lost 4 bases, and 11 bases lay between the germline ends. CDR3 length: 13 amino acids. The DNA for the CDR3 is TGTGCCATCAGTCCCGGGACAATAGAGACCCAGTACTTC. It encodes CAISPGTIETQYF.

The chain combines TRBV27 with TRBJ2-3, with 13 bases fitting TRBD2. Germline CDR1 reads MNHEY; CDR2 reads SMNVEV (reference sequence). The CDR3 consists of 17 residues. V lost 3 bases to trimming and J lost 2 bases; unmatched junction nucleotides: 5. Here the CDR3 reads CASSFRGLAGNTDTQYF. CDR3 bases: TGTGCCAGCAGTTTTAGGGGACTAGCGGGGAACACAGATACGCAGTATTTT.

There are a few counts of this clone. The germline gene is not matched at one end of the junction; a read error may be the cause. The chain employs TRBV7-7 and TRBJ2-3; no clear D. The germline V gene encodes CDR1 SSHAT and CDR2 FNYEAQ (reference sequence). This CDR3 has 15 residues. DNA of the CDR3: TGTGCTAGCAGCTTAAATTACGGTGGCACAGATACGCAGTATTTT. Translating it yields CASSLNYGGTDTQYF.

This clone was recorded only once. The chain carries TRBV5-6 and TRBJ2-5; 9 bases align to TRBD2. Unmatched junction bases numbered 2, after V lost 1 base and J lost 1 base. Per the germline V gene, CDR1 is SGHDT and CDR2 is YYEEEE. This CDR3 is 15 amino acids long. The chain's CDR3 is CASSLSGGLQETQYF. The CDR3 region has the DNA TGTGCCAGCAGCTTGAGCGGGGGGCTCCAAGAGACCCAGTACTTC.